The clone carrying this T cell receptor (beta chain) was counted a single time. Data came from immunoSEQ multiplex PCR; TCRdb stores just in-frame clones and leaves some out. Of 150,000 to 200,000 clones in the sample, 90% to 95% were seen once. CDR3 size: 10 residues. The data were taken from a study of control samples from healthy donors and cancer patients. The V gene is TRBV21-1, the J gene TRBJ2-1. TRBV21-1 is flagged as a pseudogene. The TCR originated in a woman in her 30s in good health. Sequencing used blood. CDR3 residues: CARERPEQFF. The CDR3 DNA follows: TGTGCCAGGGAAAGACCTGAGCAGTTCTTC.